The 30 T cell receptor beta chains presented below share a single source sample, sequenced in a study of blood T cell repertoires in COVID-19. The method was immunoSEQ multiplex PCR; TCRdb's version includes in-frame clones alone and lacks a portion of them. This sample carries about 320,000 clones, about 85% of them seen once, and the ten largest clones take over 1.5%. Sequencing input: PBMCs or T cells enriched from blood (not recorded which). The receptors originated from a woman under 40 who had been exposed to COVID-19.

The gene calls are TRBV13 and TRBJ2-5; TRBD1 matches 9 bases. The CDR3 covers 14 residues. Looked up from germline, CDR1 is PRHDT and CDR2 is FYEKMQ (reference sequence). Trimming at V came to 8 bases and at J to 8 bases, leaving 12 bases not matched to a gene. The chain's CDR3 is CASAPPGQGNTQYF. In nucleotides, the CDR3 is TGTGCCAGCGCCCCCCCGGGACAGGGTAATACCCAGTACTTC. Based on the CDR3 plus reference TRBV13 and TRBJ2-5, the full variable domain is AAGVIQSPRHLIKEKRETATLKCYPIPRHDTVYWYQQGPGQDPQFLISFYEKMQSDKGSIPDRFSAQQFSDYHSELNMSSLELGDSALYFCASAPPGQGNTQYFGPGTRLLVL.

V usage is TRBV28 and J usage is TRBJ2-3; 7 bases agree with TRBD2. The CDR3 is made up of 14 amino acids. Unmatched junction bases numbered 9, after V lost 6 bases and J lost 6 bases. Germline-derived CDR1 and CDR2 are MDHEN and SYDVKM. CDR3 DNA: TGTGCCAGCAGGGCGACTAGCTCTTCGGATACGCAGTATTTT. Amino acid sequence: CASRATSSSDTQYF.

The V call is TRBV19, the J call TRBJ2-7; 10 bases match TRBD1. The V and J ends lost 6 bases and 5 bases, in that order; junction bases with no gene match: 4. CDR1 is LNHDA and CDR2 is SQIVND in the germline V gene (reference sequence). The length of the CDR3 is 13 residues. The CDR3 sequence: CASSLDRGNEQYF. The CDR3 DNA sequence: TGTGCCAGTAGCTTGGACAGGGGGAACGAGCAGTACTTC.

The rearrangement joins TRBV4-1 to TRBJ2-3, with 8 bases aligning to TRBD1. This CDR3 is built from 15 residues. The V and J ends lost 1 base and 3 bases, in that order; junction bases with no gene match: 3. Germline CDR1 and CDR2: MGHRA and YSYEKL. This chain's CDR3 is CASSQGGQGTDTQYF. The CDR3 bases are TGCGCCAGCAGCCAAGGTGGACAGGGAACAGATACGCAGTATTTT.

The rearrangement uses TRBV5-1 and TRBJ2-5, with a possible D match to TRBD2 (5 bases). Germline V gene sequence: CDR1 SGHRS, CDR2 YFSETQ. Between the trimmed V and J ends, which lost 4 bases and 2 bases, there was a span of 6 bases. The CDR3 contains 12 residues. The CDR3 region is CASSPGQETQYF. In DNA form, the CDR3 reads TGCGCCAGCAGCCCGGGACAAGAGACCCAGTACTTC.

This chain connects TRBV11-2 to TRBJ2-1; no firm D call. Looked up from germline, CDR1 is SGHAT and CDR2 is FQNNGV. Trimming took 1 base from V and 2 from J, leaving 6 bases between them. The CDR3 contains 14 residues. Written as DNA, the CDR3 is TGTGCCAGCAGCTTAGGGCAAGCCTACAATGAGCAGTTCTTC. This translates into CASSLGQAYNEQFF.

This chain joins TRBV30 and TRBJ2-5; no definite D call. Trimming removed 0 bases at V and 5 bases at J, with 7 bases between. Germline assignment: CDR1 GTSNPN and CDR2 SVGIG (reference sequence). This CDR3 region has 12 residues. CDR3 region: CAWSVGAETQYF. The CDR3 bases are TGTGCCTGGAGTGTAGGAGCGGAGACCCAGTACTTC.

This clone appeared a few times. The chain couples TRBV9 to TRBJ2-7; D perhaps matches TRBD1 (6 bases). The CDR3 runs 16 residues. Germline assignment: CDR1 SGDLS and CDR2 YYNGEE. V was cut by 0 bases and J by 1 base, with 14 bases left in between. The CDR3 DNA reads TGTGCCAGCAGCGTAGGATGGATGGGGGCGTCCTACGAGCAGTACTTC. It translates to CASSVGWMGASYEQYF. Supplemented by reference TRBV9 and TRBJ2-7, the full variable domain reads DSGVTQTPKHLITATGQRVTLRCSPRSGDLSVYWYQQSLDQGLQFLIQYYNGEERAKGNILERFSAQQFPDLHSELNLSSLELGDSALYFCASSVGWMGASYEQYFGPGTRLTVT.

The chain combines TRBV10-3 with TRBJ2-3, with D possibly matching TRBD1 (6 bases). V was cut by 3 bases and J by 0 bases, with 13 bases left in between. The germline gives CDR1 ENHRY, CDR2 SYGVKD. The CDR3 has 16 residues. Here the CDR3 DNA reads TGTGCCATCAGTGATCAAAGGGACACTAGCACAGATACGCAGTATTTT. Its protein is CAISDQRDTSTDTQYF.

The chain uses TRBV2 and TRBJ1-5, with TRBD1 matching over 8 bases. The V gene's germline CDR1 is SNHLY and CDR2 FYNNEI. Trimming cost V 6 bases and J 5 bases; bases outside gene matches: 6. This CDR3 is 14 amino acids long. CDR3 sequence reads: CASRGDRGDQPQHF. The CDR3 DNA reads TGTGCCAGCAGGGGAGACAGGGGTGATCAGCCCCAGCATTTT.

The chain joins TRBV28 to TRBJ1-1; TRBD1 aligns across 7 bases. Germline V CDR1 and CDR2: MDHEN, SYDVKM. The CDR3 covers 12 residues. V lost 7 bases and J lost 8; bases outside the gene matches: 7. The DNA of the CDR3 is TGTGCCAGCATCCAGGGGGTCACCGAAGCTTTCTTT. It specifies CASIQGVTEAFF.

The chain carries TRBV7-9 and TRBJ2-1; TRBD2 matches 11 bases. Germline V gene sequence: CDR1 SEHNR, CDR2 FQNEAQ (reference sequence). V gave up 6 bases and J gave up 3 bases; unmatched junction bases: 7. CDR3 size: 16 residues. The CDR3 is CASRPSSGGFYNEQFF. In DNA form, the CDR3 reads TGTGCCAGCAGACCTTCTAGCGGGGGGTTCTACAATGAGCAGTTCTTC.

V is TRBV7-8 and J is TRBJ2-7; 7 bases align to TRBD2. The CDR3 covers 15 residues. The germline V gene encodes CDR1 SGHVS and CDR2 FQNEAQ. The trim removed 2 bases at V and 3 bases at J, leaving 7 bases unmatched. The CDR3 sequence: CASSLSGGKVYEQYF. CDR3 sequence (DNA): TGTGCCAGCAGCTTATCCGGGGGGAAAGTCTACGAGCAGTACTTC.

The chain uses TRBV4-3 and TRBJ1-1; 7 bases line up with TRBD1. This CDR3 has 14 amino acids. Germline CDR1 reads LGHNA; CDR2 reads YSLEER. Trimming took 1 base from V and 10 from J; bases not matched to a gene: 9. The CDR3: CASSQGLRGQGAFF. Written as DNA, the CDR3 is TGCGCCAGCAGCCAAGGATTAAGGGGGCAAGGAGCTTTCTTT.

The rearrangement uses TRBV6-4 and TRBJ1-6; D is uncertain. This CDR3 comprises 17 residues. The germline CDR1 and CDR2 sequences are MRHNA and SNTAGT. Trimming pared 6 bases from V and 6 bases from J, leaving 21 bases between. Written as DNA, the CDR3 is TGTGCCAGCAGACTCGGGTCCACCCGAGCTTCTAATTCACCCCTCCACTTT. Translating gives CASRLGSTRASNSPLHF.

In this sample, this clone turned up once. This chain joins TRBV10-3 and TRBJ2-3, with 7 bases that match TRBD1. J was trimmed by 10 bases and V by 4 bases; bases with no gene match: 11. The germline V gene encodes CDR1 ENHRY and CDR2 SYGVKD. There are 14 residues in the CDR3. For the CDR3, the DNA is TGTGCCATCAGTGCTGAGACAGGGTTTTCTGCGCAGTATTTT. Encoded protein: CAISAETGFSAQYF.

The rearrangement joins TRBV3-1 (or the pseudogene TRBV3-2) to TRBJ2-2; 10 bases align to TRBD2. V shed 4 bases and J 1 base; nucleotides not matched to a gene: 6. CDR1 is LGHDT, CDR2 YNNKEL, per germline (reference sequence). The CDR3 loop spans 17 amino acids. CDR3 in DNA: TGTGCCAGCAGCCTAGGGGCTAGCGGGGGGAACACCGGGGAGCTGTTTTTT. This gives the protein CASSLGASGGNTGELFF.

Of note for this clone: Different DNA sequences within this sample yield the same CDR3. The chain is built from TRBV9 and TRBJ1-6, with 10 bases fitting TRBD1. This CDR3 is 15 amino acids long. The germline V gene has CDR1 SGDLS and CDR2 YYNGEE. V lost 4 bases, J lost 7 bases, and 5 bases stayed unmatched. The CDR3 loop is CASSTRTGGNSPLHF. The DNA of the CDR3 is TGTGCCAGCAGCACGCGGACAGGGGGGAATTCACCCCTCCACTTT.

The V gene is TRBV28, the J gene TRBJ2-7; TRBD1 matches 9 bases. V gave up 4 bases and J gave up 5 bases; unmatched junction bases: 12. Germline-derived CDR1 and CDR2 are MDHEN and SYDVKM. The CDR3 covers 16 residues. Written as DNA, the CDR3 is TGTGCCAGCAGTTCAAATACCCGGGACAGGGCCCACGAGCAGTACTTC. Residues: CASSSNTRDRAHEQYF.

V usage is TRBV28 and J usage is TRBJ1-4; D might be TRBD1 (5 bases). This CDR3 is built from 14 residues. V lost 2 bases and J lost 4, with 8 bases in between. Germline V gene sequence: CDR1 MDHEN, CDR2 SYDVKM. The CDR3 DNA reads TGTGCCAGCAGTTTAGGACAACGTAATGAAAAACTGTTTTTT. Its protein product is CASSLGQRNEKLFF.

V gene TRBV5-1 combines with J gene TRBJ2-3, with TRBD1 as a possible D gene (6 bases). The germline CDR1 and CDR2 sequences are SGHRS and YFSETQ. CDR3 size: 15 residues. Trimming pared 4 bases from V and 6 bases from J, leaving 18 bases between. CDR3 coding DNA: TGCGCCAGCAGCGGGGGCACTACTAGGAAGGATACGCAGTATTTT. It translates to CASSGGTTRKDTQYF.

J is TRBJ1-1 and V is TRBV2, with TRBD1 identical over 8 bases. CDR3 size: 16 residues. The V gene's germline CDR1 is SNHLY and CDR2 FYNNEI. J was trimmed by 5 bases and V by 8 bases; bases with no gene match: 16. CDR3: CASGPTGVGYVTEAFF. CDR3 nucleotide sequence: TGTGCCAGCGGCCCGACAGGGGTAGGGTATGTTACTGAAGCTTTCTTT. Based on the CDR3 plus reference TRBV2 and TRBJ1-1, the full variable domain is EPEVTQTPSHQVTQMGQEVILRCVPISNHLYFYWYRQILGQKVEFLVSFYNNEISEKSEIFDDQFSVERPDGSNFTLKIRSTKLEDSAMYFCASGPTGVGYVTEAFFGQGTRLTVV.

V is TRBV5-5 and J is TRBJ1-4; 12 bases are a match to TRBD1. V lost 4 bases and J lost 8; bases outside the gene matches: 3. CDR3 length equals 14 residues. Germline CDR1 is SGHKS and CDR2 is YYEKEE (reference sequence). CDR3: CASSGTGGAEKLFF. The CDR3 coding sequence is TGTGCCAGCAGCGGGACAGGGGGCGCGGAAAAACTGTTTTTT.

This chain joins TRBV5-1 and TRBJ2-5, with TRBD2 matching 12 bases. The germline CDR1 and CDR2 sequences are SGHRS and YFSETQ. The V and J ends lost 3 bases and 4 bases, in that order; junction bases with no gene match: 1. The CDR3 is 14 amino acids. Here the CDR3 DNA reads TGCGCCAGCAGCTGGGGACTAGCGGGAGAGACCCAGTACTTC. Its protein is CASSWGLAGETQYF.

V gene TRBV27 combines with J gene TRBJ1-1, with D perhaps matching TRBD1 (5 bases). The V end was cut by 5 bases, the J end by 5 bases, with 15 bases between. The CDR3 has 14 residues. CDR1 is MNHEY, CDR2 SMNVEV, per germline (reference sequence). CDR3 sequence reads: CASSPRQGGTEAFF. The CDR3 coding sequence is TGTGCCAGCAGTCCTCGGCAGGGTGGGACTGAAGCTTTCTTT.

V usage is TRBV7-9 and J usage is TRBJ1-6; D is unresolved. The CDR3 is made up of 17 amino acids. Trimming took 4 bases from V and 6 from J, leaving 19 bases between them. Germline assignment: CDR1 SEHNR and CDR2 FQNEAQ (reference sequence). Written as DNA, the CDR3 is TGTGCCAGCAGCTCGACGGGAGGACTTTCGGGTAATTCACCCCTCCACTTT. It specifies CASSSTGGLSGNSPLHF.

This chain uses TRBV6-1 with TRBJ1-1; no reliable D call. Germline V gene sequence: CDR1 MNHNS, CDR2 SASEGT. The CDR3 runs to 15 residues. Trimming took 2 bases from V and 1 from J, leaving 11 bases between them. CDR3 residues: CASSEFRFGNTEAFF. DNA for the CDR3: TGTGCCAGCAGTGAATTCAGGTTCGGGAACACTGAAGCTTTCTTT.

The gene calls are TRBV24-1 and TRBJ2-1; 7 bases are a match to TRBD2. This CDR3 has 16 residues. Germline V CDR1 and CDR2: KGHDR, SFDVKD. Trimming cost V 1 base and J 3 bases; bases outside gene matches: 5. The CDR3: CATSDLRRGNYNEQFF. In DNA form, the CDR3 reads TGTGCCACCAGTGATTTAAGGCGGGGGAACTACAATGAGCAGTTCTTC.

The chain combines TRBV3-1 (or the pseudogene TRBV3-2) with TRBJ2-1, with TRBD2 identical over 11 bases. Germline V gene data show CDR1 as LGHDT and CDR2 as YNNKEL (reference sequence). J lost 6 bases, V lost 3 bases, and 13 bases had no gene match. The CDR3 runs to 18 residues. Written as DNA, the CDR3 is TGTGCCAGCAGCCACGATACTATAACTAGCGGGAGAGTCAATGAGCAGTTCTTC. As protein: CASSHDTITSGRVNEQFF.

The gene calls are TRBV6-5 and TRBJ2-3; 10 nucleotides match TRBD2. The CDR3 has 14 amino acids. From germline, CDR1 is MNHEY and CDR2 SVGAGI. J was trimmed by 1 base and V by 10 bases; bases with no gene match: 5. The DNA for the CDR3 is TGTGCCACAAGCGGGGGGGCCGGCACAGATACGCAGTATTTT. Amino acids: CATSGGAGTDTQYF.